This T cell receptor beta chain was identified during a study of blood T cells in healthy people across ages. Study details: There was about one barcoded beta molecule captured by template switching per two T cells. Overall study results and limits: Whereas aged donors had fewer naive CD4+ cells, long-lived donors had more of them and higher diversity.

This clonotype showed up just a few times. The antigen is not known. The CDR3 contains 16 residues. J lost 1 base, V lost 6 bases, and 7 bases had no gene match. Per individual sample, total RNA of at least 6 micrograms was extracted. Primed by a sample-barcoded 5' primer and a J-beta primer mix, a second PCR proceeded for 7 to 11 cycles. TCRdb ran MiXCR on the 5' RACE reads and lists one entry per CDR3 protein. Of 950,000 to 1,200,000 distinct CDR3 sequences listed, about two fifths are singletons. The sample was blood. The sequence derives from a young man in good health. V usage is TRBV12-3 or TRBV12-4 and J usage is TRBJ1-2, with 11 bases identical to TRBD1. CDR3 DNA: TGTGCCAGCAGCCCCCGGACAGGGGGCCTTAACTATGGCTACACCTTC. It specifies CASSPRTGGLNYGYTF.